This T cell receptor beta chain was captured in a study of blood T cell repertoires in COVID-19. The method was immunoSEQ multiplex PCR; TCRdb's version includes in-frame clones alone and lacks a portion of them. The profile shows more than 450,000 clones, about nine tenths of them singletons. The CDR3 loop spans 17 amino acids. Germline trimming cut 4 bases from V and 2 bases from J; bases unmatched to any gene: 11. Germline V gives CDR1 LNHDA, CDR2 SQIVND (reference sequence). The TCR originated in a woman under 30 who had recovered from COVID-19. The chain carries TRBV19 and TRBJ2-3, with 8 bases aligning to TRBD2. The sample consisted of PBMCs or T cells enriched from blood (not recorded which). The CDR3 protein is CASSNGLRRGATDTQYF. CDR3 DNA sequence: TGTGCCAGTAGTAATGGGCTGCGGCGGGGGGCCACAGATACGCAGTATTTT.